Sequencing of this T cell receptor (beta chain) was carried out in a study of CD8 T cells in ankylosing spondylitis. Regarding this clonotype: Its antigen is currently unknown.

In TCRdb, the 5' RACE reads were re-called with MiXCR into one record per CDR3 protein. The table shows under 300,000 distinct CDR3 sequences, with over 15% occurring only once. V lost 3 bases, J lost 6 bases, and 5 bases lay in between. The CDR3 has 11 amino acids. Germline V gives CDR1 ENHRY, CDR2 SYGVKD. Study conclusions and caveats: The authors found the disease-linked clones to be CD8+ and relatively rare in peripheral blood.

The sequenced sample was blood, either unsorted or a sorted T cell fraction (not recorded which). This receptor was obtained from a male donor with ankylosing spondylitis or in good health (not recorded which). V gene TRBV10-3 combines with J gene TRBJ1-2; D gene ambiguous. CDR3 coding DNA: TGTGCCATCAGTGAACTGGATGGCTACACCTTC. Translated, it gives CAISELDGYTF.